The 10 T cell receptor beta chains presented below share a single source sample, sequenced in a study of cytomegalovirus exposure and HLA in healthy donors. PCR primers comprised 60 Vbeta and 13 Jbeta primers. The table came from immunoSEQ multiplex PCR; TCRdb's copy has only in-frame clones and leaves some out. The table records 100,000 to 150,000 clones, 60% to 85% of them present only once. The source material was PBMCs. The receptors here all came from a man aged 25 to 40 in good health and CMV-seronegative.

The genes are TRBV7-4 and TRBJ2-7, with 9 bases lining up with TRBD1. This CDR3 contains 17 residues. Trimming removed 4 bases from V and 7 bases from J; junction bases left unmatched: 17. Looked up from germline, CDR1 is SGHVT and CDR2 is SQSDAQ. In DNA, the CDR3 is TGTGCCAGCAGCTCGACGTATAAACAGGGGGCGCGGTTTGAGCAGTACTTC. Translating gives CASSSTYKQGARFEQYF.

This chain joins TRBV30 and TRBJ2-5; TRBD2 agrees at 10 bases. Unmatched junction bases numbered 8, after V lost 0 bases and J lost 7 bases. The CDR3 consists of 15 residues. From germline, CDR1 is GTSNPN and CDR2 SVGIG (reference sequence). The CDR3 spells CAWSVRSSGRGTQYF. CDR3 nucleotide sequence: TGTGCCTGGAGTGTGAGGTCTAGCGGGAGAGGGACCCAGTACTTC. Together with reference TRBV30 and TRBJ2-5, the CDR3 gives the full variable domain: SQTIHQWPATLVQPVGSPLSLECTVEGTSNPNLYWYRQAAGRGLQLLFYSVGIGQISSEVPQNLSASRPQDRQFILSSKKLLLSDSGFYLCAWSVRSSGRGTQYFGPGTRLLVL.

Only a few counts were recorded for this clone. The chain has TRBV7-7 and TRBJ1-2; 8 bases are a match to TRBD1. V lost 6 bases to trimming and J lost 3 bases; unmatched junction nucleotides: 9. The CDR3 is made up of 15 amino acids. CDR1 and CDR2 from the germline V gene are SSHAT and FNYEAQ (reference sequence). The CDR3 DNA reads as TGTGCCAGCAGTTCGAAACCACAGGGGGACTATGGCTACACCTTC. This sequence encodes CASSSKPQGDYGYTF.

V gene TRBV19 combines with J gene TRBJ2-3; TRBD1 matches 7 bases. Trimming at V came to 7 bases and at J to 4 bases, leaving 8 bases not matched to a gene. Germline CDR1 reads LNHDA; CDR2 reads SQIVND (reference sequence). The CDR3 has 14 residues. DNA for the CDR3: TGTGCCAGTACCCGGGACAGCTCTGCAGATACGCAGTATTTT. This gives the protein CASTRDSSADTQYF.

The CDR3, as DNA: TGCGCCAGCAGCTTGGTACAGCAGTACCTTTTGAACACTGAAGCTTTCTTT. This gives the protein CASSLVQQYLLNTEAFF. The chain is built from TRBV5-1 and TRBJ1-1; D unresolved. CDR1 and CDR2 from the germline V gene are SGHRS and YFSETQ. The CDR3 covers 17 residues. V was trimmed by 0 bases and J by 0 bases, leaving 15 bases between them.

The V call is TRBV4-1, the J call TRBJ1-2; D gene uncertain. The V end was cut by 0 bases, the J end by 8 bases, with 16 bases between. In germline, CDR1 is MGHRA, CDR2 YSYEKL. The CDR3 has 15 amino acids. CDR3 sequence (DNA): TGCGCCAGCAGCCAAGAAGGGCGAGGGAGACACGGCTACACCTTC. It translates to CASSQEGRGRHGYTF.

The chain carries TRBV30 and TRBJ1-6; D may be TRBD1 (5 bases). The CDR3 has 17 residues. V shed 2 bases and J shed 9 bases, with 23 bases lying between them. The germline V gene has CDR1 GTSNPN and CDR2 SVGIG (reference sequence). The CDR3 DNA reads TGTGCCTGGAGTACCACGTCCCAGGGATTCCCAATTTCACCCCTCCACTTT. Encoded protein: CAWSTTSQGFPISPLHF.

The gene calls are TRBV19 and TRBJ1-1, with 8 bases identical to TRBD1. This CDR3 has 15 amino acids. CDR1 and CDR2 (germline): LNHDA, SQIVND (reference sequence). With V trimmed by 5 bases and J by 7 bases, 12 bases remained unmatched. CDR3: CASSFDGQGASEAFF. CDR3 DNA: TGTGCCAGTAGTTTCGACGGGCAGGGGGCGAGTGAAGCTTTCTTT.

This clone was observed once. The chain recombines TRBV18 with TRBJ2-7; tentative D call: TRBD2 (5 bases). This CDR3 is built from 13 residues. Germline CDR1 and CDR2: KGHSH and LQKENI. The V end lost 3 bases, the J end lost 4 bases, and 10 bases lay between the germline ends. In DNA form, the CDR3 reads TGTGCCAGCTCACCGCTCGTAGCGTACGAGCAGTACTTC. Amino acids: CASSPLVAYEQYF.

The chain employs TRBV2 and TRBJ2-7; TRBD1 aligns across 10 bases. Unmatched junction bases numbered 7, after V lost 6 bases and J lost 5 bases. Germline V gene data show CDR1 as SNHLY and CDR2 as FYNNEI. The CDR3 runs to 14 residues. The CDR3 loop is CASSPGQGIHEQYF. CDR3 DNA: TGTGCCAGCAGCCCGGGACAGGGGATCCACGAGCAGTACTTC.